These 28 T cell receptor beta chains were all obtained from the same sample, sequenced in a study of T cells after yellow fever vaccination. Each CDR3 protein gets one entry after TCRdb re-called the 5' RACE reads with MiXCR. The table records about 350,000 distinct CDR3 sequences, around 10% of them present only once. The sequenced sample was PBMCs, obtained on the day of the first yellow fever vaccination. The receptors stem from a man in his late teens or twenties who received the YFV17D yellow fever vaccine.

This clonotype has just a few counts. The V gene is TRBV6-1, the J gene TRBJ1-5, with a weak D call TRBD1 (5 bases). Trimming took 6 bases from V and 4 from J, leaving 13 bases between them. Germline CDR1 MNHNS, CDR2 SASEGT. This CDR3 is built from 14 residues. The CDR3 spells CASRQAQGNQPQHF. The CDR3, as DNA: TGTGCCAGCAGACAGGCACAAGGTAATCAGCCCCAGCATTTT.

The chain employs TRBV4-3 and TRBJ2-2; 10 bases match TRBD2. Germline loops: CDR1 LGHNA, CDR2 YSLEER. J lost 4 bases, V lost 1 base, and 6 bases had no gene match. This CDR3 is built from 17 residues. The CDR3 DNA reads as TGCGCCAGCAGCCAAGGGGGGATAGCGGGGGGCACCGGGGAGCTGTTTTTT. It encodes CASSQGGIAGGTGELFF.

This clonotype was counted between two and nine times. This rearrangement joins TRBV28 to TRBJ2-5; 9 bases map to TRBD1. J gave up 2 bases and V 6 bases, and 7 bases lay outside the gene matches. This CDR3 spans 15 amino acids. The germline V gene has CDR1 MDHEN and CDR2 SYDVKM. The CDR3 loop is CASSRDREIQETQYF. CDR3 in DNA: TGTGCCAGCAGCAGGGACAGGGAAATACAAGAGACCCAGTACTTC.

This clonotype was found a few times. The chain is built from TRBV7-9 and TRBJ2-3; 8 bases are shared with TRBD1. Unmatched junction bases numbered 2, after V lost 4 bases and J lost 2 bases. The CDR3 is 14 residues long. The V gene's germline CDR1 is SEHNR and CDR2 FQNEAQ (reference sequence). CDR3 DNA sequence: TGTGCCAGCAGCTCGGACAGGGACACAGATACGCAGTATTTT. Residues: CASSSDRDTDTQYF.

There are a few counts of this clonotype. J is TRBJ2-7 and V is TRBV12-3 or TRBV12-4; D not certain. CDR3 size: 12 residues. V was trimmed by 3 bases and J by 4 bases, leaving 7 bases between them. CDR3 in amino acids: CASSFSEYEQYF. The CDR3 DNA sequence: TGTGCCAGCAGTTTTTCAGAATACGAGCAGTACTTC.

This clonotype was seen more than once but under ten times. The genes are TRBV4-3 and TRBJ2-5, with D tentatively TRBD1 (5 bases). CDR3 length: 14 amino acids. The ends were cut back, 4 bases at V and 3 bases at J, with 12 bases in the middle. Germline loops: CDR1 LGHNA, CDR2 YSLEER. CDR3 protein: CASSLSYRKETQYF. The CDR3 DNA reads TGCGCCAGCAGCCTAAGCTACAGGAAAGAGACCCAGTACTTC.

As for this clonotype: This clone may be a read error of a much larger clone one base away. The chain couples TRBV28 to TRBJ2-1, with D possibly matching TRBD2 (5 bases). Trimming left V 8 bases short and J 0 bases short, with 11 bases between. Per the germline V gene, CDR1 is MDHEN and CDR2 is SYDVKM. The CDR3 covers 14 residues. The CDR3 here is CASVGGCSYNEQFF. The CDR3, as DNA: TGTGCCAGCGTAGGCGGGTGCTCCTACAATGAGCAGTTCTTC.

The genes are TRBV12-3 or TRBV12-4 and TRBJ1-5, with D unclear. The CDR3 runs 13 residues. V was clipped by 2 bases and J by 5 bases, with 7 bases between them. The CDR3 loop is CASSLRFDQPQHF. The CDR3 DNA reads TGTGCCAGCAGTTTACGATTTGATCAGCCCCAGCATTTT.

This chain links TRBV15 with TRBJ2-7, with 7 bases that match TRBD1. The CDR3 consists of 14 residues. Per the germline V gene, CDR1 is LNHNV and CDR2 is YYDKDF (reference sequence). V was pared by 4 bases and J by 4 bases, with 7 bases of the junction left unmatched. DNA of the CDR3: TGTGCCACCAGCACCCGGGACAGCCAATACGAGCAGTACTTC. Translation: CATSTRDSQYEQYF.

This clonotype was observed a few times. This rearrangement joins TRBV29-1 to TRBJ2-7; TRBD2 matches at 9 bases. This CDR3 comprises 14 residues. V shed 4 bases, J shed 0 bases, and the junction held 4 bases outside the gene matches. CDR1 and CDR2 (germline): SQVTM, ANQGSEA. CDR3 residues: CSVVSGGNSYEQYV. DNA for the CDR3: TGCAGCGTTGTGAGCGGGGGGAACTCCTACGAGCAGTACGTC.

The rearrangement links TRBV6-5 to TRBJ2-7, with D possibly being TRBD1 or TRBD2 (5 bases each). V lost 2 bases, J lost 2 bases, and 13 bases lay in between. The CDR3 runs 15 residues. Germline loops: CDR1 MNHEY, CDR2 SVGAGI. CDR3 residues: CASSYGGKVTYEQYF. The CDR3 nucleotides read TGTGCCAGCAGTTACGGGGGTAAGGTTACCTACGAGCAGTACTTC.

The chain joins TRBV29-1 to TRBJ2-7; D gene ambiguous. Germline V gene sequence: CDR1 SQVTM, CDR2 ANQGSEA. V gave up 4 bases and J gave up 6 bases, with 19 bases separating them. The CDR3 length is 14 residues. The CDR3 here is CSVVSSSSSVEQYF. CDR3 sequence (DNA): TGCAGCGTTGTGTCGTCTTCCAGTAGTGTCGAGCAGTACTTC.

This chain joins TRBV12-3 or TRBV12-4 and TRBJ1-2; 7 bases line up with TRBD1. The ends lost 5 bases at V and 1 base at J; junction bases unmatched: 10. The CDR3 is made up of 16 amino acids. This CDR3 is CASSPQTGDSNYGYTF. The CDR3 DNA follows: TGTGCCAGCAGTCCCCAAACAGGGGATAGTAACTATGGCTACACCTTC.

There are a few counts of this clonotype. The chain carries TRBV9 and TRBJ2-1, with a tentative D call TRBD1 (5 bases). The V and J ends lost 2 bases and 7 bases respectively, with 13 bases between them. The CDR3 is 14 amino acids. The germline V gene encodes CDR1 SGDLS and CDR2 YYNGEE. CDR3 in amino acids: CASSVSNRQNEQFF. CDR3 bases: TGTGCCAGCAGCGTGTCTAACAGGCAGAATGAGCAGTTCTTC.

The chain is built from TRBV18 and TRBJ2-1; D is possibly TRBD1 (6 bases). The length of the CDR3 is 14 residues. Germline lookup yields CDR1 KGHSH and CDR2 LQKENI. Trimming removed 1 base from V and 7 bases from J, with 11 bases in between. The CDR3: CASSPQGERNEQFF. The CDR3 coding sequence is TGTGCCAGCTCACCACAGGGGGAAAGAAATGAGCAGTTCTTC.

This chain links TRBV29-1 with TRBJ1-3, with D possibly matching TRBD1 (5 bases). CDR3 length: 13 amino acids. Germline-derived CDR1 and CDR2 are SQVTM and ANQGSEA. Trimming cost V 7 bases and J 4 bases, with 14 bases left between them. CDR3 amino acids: CSEWDRAGNTIYF. The CDR3, as DNA: TGCAGCGAGTGGGACCGAGCGGGAAACACCATATATTTT. The variable domain in full, with the rest retrieved from reference TRBV29-1 and TRBJ1-3, is SAVISQKPSRDICQRGTSLTIQCQVDSQVTMMFWYRQQPGQSLTLIATANQGSEATYESGFVIDKFPISRPNLTFSTLTVSNMSPEDSSIYLCSEWDRAGNTIYFGEGSWLTVV.

This clonotype was detected a few times. V gene TRBV4-2 combines with J gene TRBJ2-7; TRBD2 is a possible D gene (6 bases). CDR3 length equals 15 residues. Germline V gene lookup returns CDR1 LGHNA and CDR2 YNFKEQ. The V end was cut by 4 bases, the J end by 5 bases, with 18 bases between. The CDR3 loop is CASSLTGTEGDEQYF. The CDR3 bases are TGTGCCAGCAGCCTTACCGGGACGGAGGGCGACGAGCAGTACTTC.

This clonotype was picked up a small number of times. The chain carries TRBV5-4 and TRBJ2-3; a possible D gene is TRBD1 (6 bases). The CDR3 runs to 15 residues. Deletions cut 6 bases from V and 0 bases from J, with 14 bases between. In germline, CDR1 is SGHNT, CDR2 YYREEE (reference sequence). The CDR3 loop is CASTEGVTSTDTQYF. Here the CDR3 DNA reads TGTGCCAGCACCGAGGGGGTTACGAGCACAGATACGCAGTATTTT. The whole variable domain, remainder taken from reference TRBV5-4 and TRBJ2-3, is ETGVTQSPTHLIKTRGQQVTLRCSSQSGHNTVSWYQQALGQGPQFIFQYYREEENGRGNFPPRFSGLQFPNYSSELNVNALELDDSALYLCASTEGVTSTDTQYFGPGTRLTVL.

The sample holds a few counts of this clonotype. The chain has TRBV9 and TRBJ1-1, with a weak D call TRBD1 (5 bases). V was cut by 0 bases and J by 5 bases, with 11 bases left in between. This CDR3 spans 14 amino acids. Germline V lookup: CDR1 SGDLS, CDR2 YYNGEE. The CDR3 DNA reads TGTGCCAGCAGCGTAGCTGGGGCTGGGACTGAAGCTTTCTTT. Its protein product is CASSVAGAGTEAFF. Full variable domain (remainder filled in from reference TRBV9 and TRBJ1-1): DSGVTQTPKHLITATGQRVTLRCSPRSGDLSVYWYQQSLDQGLQFLIQYYNGEERAKGNILERFSAQQFPDLHSELNLSSLELGDSALYFCASSVAGAGTEAFFGQGTRLTVV.

This clonotype was counted only a few times. The CDR3 DNA sequence: TGTGCCAGCAGTTCGAATAGAGTAAACTATGGCTACACCTTC. Amino acid sequence: CASSSNRVNYGYTF. This rearrangement joins TRBV12-3 or TRBV12-4 to TRBJ1-2, with D unresolved. Trimming took off 4 bases at V and 2 bases at J, with 11 bases between the two ends. The CDR3 contains 14 residues.

This sequence joins TRBV20-1 and TRBJ2-1; no clear D gene. Trimming shortened V by 6 bases and J by 4 bases, and 13 bases separated the two germline ends. The CDR3 runs 13 residues. Germline-derived CDR1 and CDR2 are DFQATT and SNEGSKA (reference sequence). The CDR3 is CSARRAPYNEQFF. The CDR3 DNA reads as TGCAGTGCGCGCCGGGCCCCGTACAATGAGCAGTTCTTC.

This clonotype came up a few times. The genes are TRBV2 and TRBJ2-3, with a possible D match to TRBD2 (6 bases). Germline values: CDR1 SNHLY, CDR2 FYNNEI. The CDR3 extends over 11 amino acids. V lost 9 bases and J 3 bases, leaving 7 bases between the germline ends. The CDR3 DNA reads TGTGCCAGGGGGGGTACAGATACGCAGTATTTT. Its translation is CARGGTDTQYF.

This clonotype was seen many times. J is TRBJ1-3 and V is TRBV3-1, with D unclear. Germline V lookup: CDR1 LGHDT, CDR2 YNNKEL (reference sequence). Deletions cut 0 bases from V and 3 bases from J, with 12 bases between. The CDR3 sequence is 16 residues long. The CDR3 DNA reads TGTGCCAGCAGCCAAGATCCCGCTAGAAGTGGAAACACCATATATTTT. It is translated as CASSQDPARSGNTIYF. Using reference TRBV3-1 and TRBJ1-3 for the parts outside the CDR3, the full variable domain is DTAVSQTPKYLVTQMGNDKSIKCEQNLGHDTMYWYKQDSKKFLKIMFSYNNKELIINETVPNRFSPKSPDKAHLNLHINSLELGDSAVYFCASSQDPARSGNTIYFGEGSWLTVV.

V gene TRBV6-2 or TRBV6-3 combines with J gene TRBJ1-2; tentative D call: TRBD1 (5 bases). The CDR3 runs 14 residues. Germline CDR1 reads MNHEY; CDR2 reads SVGEGT. Between the trimmed V and J ends, which lost 2 bases and 4 bases, there was a span of 11 bases. The CDR3 sequence: CASSYGQGSYGYTF. The DNA of the CDR3 is TGTGCCAGCAGTTACGGGCAGGGCTCCTATGGCTACACCTTC.

V and J are TRBV6-1 and TRBJ1-5, with 10 bases matching TRBD1. The CDR3 runs to 15 residues. In germline, CDR1 is MNHNS, CDR2 SASEGT. The V gene end was trimmed by 5 bases and the J gene end by 6 bases; junction bases not matched to a gene: 7. CDR3 region: CASSSRDRGGQPQHF. The CDR3, as DNA: TGTGCCAGCAGTAGCCGGGACAGGGGTGGTCAGCCCCAGCATTTT.

The genes are TRBV28 and TRBJ1-6; no definite D call. The CDR3 has 11 residues. Germline lookup yields CDR1 MDHEN and CDR2 SYDVKM. The germline V and J ends were trimmed by 7 bases and 11 bases, with 9 bases remaining between them. CDR3 nucleotide sequence: TGTGCCAGCACGACACGTGCACCCCTCCACTTT. It codes for CASTTRAPLHF.

This clonotype turned up a few times. The chain joins TRBV7-9 to TRBJ1-4; possibly TRBD1 for D (5 bases). V gave up 10 bases and J gave up 0 bases, with 12 bases separating them. This CDR3 spans 14 amino acids. Germline V CDR1 and CDR2: SEHNR, FQNEAQ (reference sequence). The CDR3 reads CAMGGTATNEKLFF. DNA of the CDR3: TGTGCCATGGGGGGGACGGCAACTAATGAAAAACTGTTTTTT.

CDR3 bases: TGTGCCAGCAGCTACGACAAGAACACTGAAGCTTTCTTT. Translating it yields CASSYDKNTEAFF. The chain is built from TRBV7-3 and TRBJ1-1; D gene unclear. Germline CDR1 is SGHTA and CDR2 is FQGTGA. CDR3 length: 13 amino acids. The ends were cut back, 4 bases at V and 1 base at J, with 7 bases in the middle.